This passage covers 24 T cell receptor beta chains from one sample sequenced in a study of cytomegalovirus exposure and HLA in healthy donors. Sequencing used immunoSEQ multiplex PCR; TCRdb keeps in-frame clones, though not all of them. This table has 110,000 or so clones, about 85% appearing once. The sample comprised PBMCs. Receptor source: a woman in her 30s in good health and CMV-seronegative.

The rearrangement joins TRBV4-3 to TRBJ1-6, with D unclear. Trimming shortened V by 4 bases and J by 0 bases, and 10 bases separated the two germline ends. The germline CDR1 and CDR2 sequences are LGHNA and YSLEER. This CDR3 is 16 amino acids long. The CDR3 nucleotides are TGCGCCAGCAGCCTACGGGTAAGCTCCTATAATTCACCCCTCCACTTT. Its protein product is CASSLRVSSYNSPLHF.

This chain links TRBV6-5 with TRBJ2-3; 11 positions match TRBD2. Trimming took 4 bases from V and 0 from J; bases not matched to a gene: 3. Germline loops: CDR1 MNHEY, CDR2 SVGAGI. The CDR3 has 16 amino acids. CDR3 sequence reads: CASSSLAGGSTDTQYF. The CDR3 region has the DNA TGTGCCAGCAGTTCTTTAGCGGGGGGGAGCACAGATACGCAGTATTTT.

CDR3 region: CASSPLGSFSGNTIYF. The CDR3 coding sequence is TGTGCCAGCTCACCACTGGGGAGTTTCTCTGGAAACACCATATATTTT. The V gene is TRBV18, the J gene TRBJ1-3; no clear D gene. Trimming left V 1 base short and J 0 bases short, with 10 bases between. This CDR3 contains 16 residues. Germline V lookup: CDR1 KGHSH, CDR2 LQKENI.

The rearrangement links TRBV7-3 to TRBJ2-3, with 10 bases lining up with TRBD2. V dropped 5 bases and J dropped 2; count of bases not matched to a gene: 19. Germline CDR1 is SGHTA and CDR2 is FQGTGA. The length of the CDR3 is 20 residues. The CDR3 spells CASSPRPLAGALTPTDTQYF. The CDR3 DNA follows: TGTGCCAGCAGCCCAAGGCCCCTAGCGGGGGCCCTAACCCCCACAGATACGCAGTATTTT.

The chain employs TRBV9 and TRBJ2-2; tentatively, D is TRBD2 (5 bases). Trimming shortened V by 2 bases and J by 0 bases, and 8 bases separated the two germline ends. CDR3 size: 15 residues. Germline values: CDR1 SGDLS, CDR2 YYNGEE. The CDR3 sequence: CASSVPGSNTGELFF. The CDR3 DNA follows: TGTGCCAGCAGCGTCCCGGGGTCGAACACCGGGGAGCTGTTTTTT.

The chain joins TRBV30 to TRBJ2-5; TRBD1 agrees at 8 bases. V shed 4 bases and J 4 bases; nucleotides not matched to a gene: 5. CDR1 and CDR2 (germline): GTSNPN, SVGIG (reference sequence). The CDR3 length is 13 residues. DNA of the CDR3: TGTGCCTGGACCCTGACAGGGGCAGAGACCCAGTACTTC. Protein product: CAWTLTGAETQYF.

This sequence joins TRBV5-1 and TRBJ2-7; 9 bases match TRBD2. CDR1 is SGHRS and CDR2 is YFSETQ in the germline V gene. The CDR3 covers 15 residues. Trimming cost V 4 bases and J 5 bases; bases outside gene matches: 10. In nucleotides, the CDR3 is TGCGCCAGCAGCGCGGAGCGGGGGGAATGGAACGAGCAGTACTTC. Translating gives CASSAERGEWNEQYF.

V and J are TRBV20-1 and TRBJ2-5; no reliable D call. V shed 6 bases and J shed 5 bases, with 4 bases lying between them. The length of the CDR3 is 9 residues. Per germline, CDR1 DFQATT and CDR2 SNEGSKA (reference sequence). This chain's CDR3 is CSARETQYF. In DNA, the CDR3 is TGCAGTGCCAGGGAGACCCAGTACTTC.

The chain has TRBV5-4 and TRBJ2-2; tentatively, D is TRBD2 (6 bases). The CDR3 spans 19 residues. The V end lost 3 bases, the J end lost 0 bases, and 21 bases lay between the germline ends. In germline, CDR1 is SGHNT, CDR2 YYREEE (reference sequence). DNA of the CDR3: TGTGCCAGCAGCTGGAGGGCGCGACAGTTATTCGCGAACACCGGGGAGCTGTTTTTT. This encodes CASSWRARQLFANTGELFF.

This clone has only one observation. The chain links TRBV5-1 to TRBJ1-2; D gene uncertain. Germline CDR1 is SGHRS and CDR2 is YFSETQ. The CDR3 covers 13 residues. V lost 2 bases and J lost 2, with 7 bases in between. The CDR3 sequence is CASSFNLNYGYTF. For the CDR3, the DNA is TGCGCCAGCAGCTTTAACTTAAACTATGGCTACACCTTC.

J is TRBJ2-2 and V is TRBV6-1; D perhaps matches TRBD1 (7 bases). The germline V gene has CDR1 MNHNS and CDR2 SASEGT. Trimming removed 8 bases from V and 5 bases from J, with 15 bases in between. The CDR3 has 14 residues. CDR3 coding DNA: TGTGCCAGCCAACAGGGGAGGAGTACCGGGGAGCTGTTTTTT. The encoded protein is CASQQGRSTGELFF.

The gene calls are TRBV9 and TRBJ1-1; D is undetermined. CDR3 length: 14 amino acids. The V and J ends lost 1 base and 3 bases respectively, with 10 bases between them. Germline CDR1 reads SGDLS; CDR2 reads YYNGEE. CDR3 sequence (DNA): TGTGCCAGCAGCGTATCGGGGAGCCACACTGAAGCTTTCTTT. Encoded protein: CASSVSGSHTEAFF.

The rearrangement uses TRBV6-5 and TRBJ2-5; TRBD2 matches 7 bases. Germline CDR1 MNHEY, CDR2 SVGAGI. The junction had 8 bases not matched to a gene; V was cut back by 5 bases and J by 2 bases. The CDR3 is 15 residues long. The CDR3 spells CASSRVGGGQETQYF. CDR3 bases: TGTGCCAGCAGTCGGGTTGGGGGGGGGCAAGAGACCCAGTACTTC.

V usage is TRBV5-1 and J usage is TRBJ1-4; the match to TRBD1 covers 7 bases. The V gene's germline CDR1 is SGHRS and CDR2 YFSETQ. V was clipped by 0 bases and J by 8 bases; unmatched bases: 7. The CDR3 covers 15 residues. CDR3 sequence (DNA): TGCGCCAGCAGCTTGGGGACAGGCAGGGAAGAAAAACTGTTTTTT. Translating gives CASSLGTGREEKLFF.

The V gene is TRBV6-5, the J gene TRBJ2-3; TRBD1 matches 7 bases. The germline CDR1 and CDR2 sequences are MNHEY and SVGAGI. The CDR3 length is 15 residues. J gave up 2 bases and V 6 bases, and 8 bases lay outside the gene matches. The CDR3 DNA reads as TGTGCCAGCAGATACAGGGGCTCGGCCACAGATACGCAGTATTTT. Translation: CASRYRGSATDTQYF.

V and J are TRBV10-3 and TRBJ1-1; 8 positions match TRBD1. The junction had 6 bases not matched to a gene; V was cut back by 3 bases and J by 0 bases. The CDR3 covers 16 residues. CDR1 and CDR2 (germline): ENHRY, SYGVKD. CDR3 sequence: CAISDPRTGLNTEAFF. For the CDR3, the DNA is TGTGCCATCAGTGACCCAAGGACAGGGCTGAACACTGAAGCTTTCTTT.

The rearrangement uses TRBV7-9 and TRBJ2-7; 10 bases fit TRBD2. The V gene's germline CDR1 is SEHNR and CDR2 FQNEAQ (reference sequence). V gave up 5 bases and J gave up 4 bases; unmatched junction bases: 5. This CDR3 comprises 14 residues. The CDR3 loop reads CASSPRTSGYEQYF. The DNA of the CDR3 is TGTGCCAGCAGCCCTCGGACTAGCGGTTACGAGCAGTACTTC.

CDR3 DNA: TGTGCCAGTAGTATTTGGCAGGGGGAAGGGTATCAGCCCCAGCATTTT. Protein sequence: CASSIWQGEGYQPQHF. The chain recombines TRBV19 with TRBJ1-5; TRBD1 aligns across 7 bases. Germline V gene lookup returns CDR1 LNHDA and CDR2 SQIVND (reference sequence). The V gene end was trimmed by 3 bases and the J gene end by 5 bases; junction bases not matched to a gene: 10. The CDR3 runs to 16 residues.

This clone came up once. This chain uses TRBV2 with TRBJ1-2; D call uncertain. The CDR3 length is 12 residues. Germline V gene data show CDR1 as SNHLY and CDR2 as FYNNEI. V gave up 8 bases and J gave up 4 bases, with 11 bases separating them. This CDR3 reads CASGRVSYGYTF. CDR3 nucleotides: TGTGCCAGCGGTCGGGTCTCCTATGGCTACACCTTC.

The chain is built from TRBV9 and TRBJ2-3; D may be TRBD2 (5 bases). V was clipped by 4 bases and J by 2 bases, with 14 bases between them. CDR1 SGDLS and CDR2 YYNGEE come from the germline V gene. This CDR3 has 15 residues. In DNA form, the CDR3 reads TGTGCCAGCAGCCCCCGCGAGAGGGACACAGATACGCAGTATTTT. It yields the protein CASSPRERDTDTQYF.

The CDR3 sequence is CASSLQGGAGWQETQYF. As DNA, the CDR3 is TGTGCCAGCAGCTTACAGGGCGGAGCCGGGTGGCAAGAGACCCAGTACTTC. This chain connects TRBV7-6 to TRBJ2-5, with D maybe TRBD1 (5 bases). This CDR3 is built from 17 residues. Germline-derived CDR1 and CDR2 are SGHVS and FNYEAQ. V was trimmed by 2 bases and J by 2 bases, leaving 18 bases between them.

The DNA for the CDR3 is TGCGCCAGCAGCTTGGGGAGTTCTATCTACGAGCAGTACTTC. Translating it yields CASSLGSSIYEQYF. This rearrangement joins TRBV5-1 to TRBJ2-7; D not resolved. V was shortened by 0 bases and J by 3 bases, with 10 bases between the two germline ends. CDR3 length: 14 residues. Germline V gene sequence: CDR1 SGHRS, CDR2 YFSETQ.

CDR3 sequence: CASRLTSGATYEQYF. In nucleotides, the CDR3 is TGTGCCAGCAGACTGACTAGCGGGGCTACCTACGAGCAGTACTTC. The rearrangement uses TRBV5-5 and TRBJ2-7; the match to TRBD2 covers 11 bases. This CDR3 has 15 amino acids. Germline V gene sequence: CDR1 SGHKS, CDR2 YYEKEE (reference sequence). The J segment lost 2 bases and the V segment lost 5 bases, leaving 6 bases of the junction unmatched.

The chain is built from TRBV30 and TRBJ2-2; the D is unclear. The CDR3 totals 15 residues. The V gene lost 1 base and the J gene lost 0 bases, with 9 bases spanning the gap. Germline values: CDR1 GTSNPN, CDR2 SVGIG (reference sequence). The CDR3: CAWSGWATNTGELFF. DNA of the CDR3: TGTGCCTGGAGTGGATGGGCCACGAACACCGGGGAGCTGTTTTTT.